The 2 T cell receptor beta chains given below trace back to one sample, sequenced in a study of glioma-infiltrating T cells after dendritic cell vaccination. The time point here: after dendritic cell vaccination, including at tumor progression/relapse. The data were produced by immunoSEQ multiplex PCR, yet TCRdb's version contains in-frame clones alone and is incomplete. This repertoire shows about 50,000 clones, roughly 84% found once; its top ten account for about 9%. The source material was blood, sampled after dendritic cell vaccination. The origin of the receptors is a human donor with glioblastoma.

The CDR3 loop is CASSLKGPANNLNEQFF. CDR3 nucleotides: TGTGCCAGCAGCTTAAAGGGGCCAGCCAACAACCTCAATGAGCAGTTCTTC. The genes are TRBV7-3 and TRBJ2-1, with D tentatively TRBD1 (5 bases). The germline gives CDR1 SGHTA, CDR2 FQGTGA. This CDR3 comprises 17 residues. Trimming took off 1 base at V and 6 bases at J, with 19 bases between the two ends. The whole variable domain, filled in from reference TRBV7-3 and TRBJ2-1, reads GAGVSQTPSNKVTEKGKYVELRCDPISGHTALYWYRQSLGQGPEFLIYFQGTGAADDSGLPNDRFFAVRPEGSVSTLKIQRTERGDSAVYLCASSLKGPANNLNEQFFGPGTRLTVL.

V gene TRBV7-2 combines with J gene TRBJ1-5, with D tentatively TRBD1 (5 bases). Looked up from germline, CDR1 is SGHTA and CDR2 is FQGNSA. CDR3 length: 17 amino acids. Trimming removed 4 bases at V and 0 bases at J, with 16 bases between. CDR3 sequence: CASSSRVGVLSNQPQHF. The CDR3 DNA sequence: TGTGCCAGCAGCTCCCGAGTAGGGGTCCTTAGCAATCAGCCCCAGCATTTT.